The T cell receptor beta chain under discussion was sequenced for a study of T cells in Graves' hyperthyroidism and ophthalmopathy. Researchers took RNA transcripts and amplified the TCR beta CDR3 regions from them. The TCR CDR3 first-round RT-PCR relied on the HTBI primer set. TCRdb re-called the multiplex PCR reads through MiXCR, storing one row per CDR3 protein. In the table there are nearly 250,000 distinct CDR3 sequences, over 20% of which are singletons. Regarding this clonotype: Its antigen is still unknown.

Findings of the study overall: Most clonotypes that expanded in the thyroid above 0.001 also showed up in blood.

V was trimmed by 5 bases and J by 7 bases, leaving 11 bases between them. Germline CDR1 and CDR2: GTSNPN and SVGIG (reference sequence). The CDR3 loop spans 11 amino acids. The specimen sequenced was blood. The V call is TRBV30, the J call TRBJ1-1; D remains unclear. The sequence came from a woman aged 40 to 49 with Graves' ophthalmopathy. CDR3 nucleotides: TGTGCCTGGGCTCGTCGGGGTGAAGCTTTCTTT. It codes for CAWARRGEAFF.